What follows describes a single TCR beta chain. This sample is part of a study of blood T cell repertoires in COVID-19. Background on the study: The origin of the acute and convalescent COVID-19 samples was the United States, Italy and Spain. Nucleic acid was either cDNA or gDNA, and it came from T cells, B-cell-depleted T cells, or PBMCs.

Per the study methods: Estimates of nucleated cell counts were drawn from the amplification of reference gene primers. TCRdb's copy holds only in-frame clones and misses some; the assay was immunoSEQ multiplex PCR. V, J and clone size reflect that table, while D and trimming were determined from the DNA. The table has approximately 47,000 clones, over 75% seen once; the top ten hold 5.9%. The TCR sequence derives from a woman aged 60-75 years with acute or convalescent COVID-19. The sample taken for sequencing was peripheral blood.

The CDR3 DNA reads as TGTGCCAGCAGCCACGAGACAGGGGGCTACGAGCAGTACTTC. Translation gives CASSHETGGYEQYF. The rearrangement joins TRBV3-1 (or the pseudogene TRBV3-2) to TRBJ2-7, with 9 bases fitting TRBD1. Germline loops: CDR1 LGHDT, CDR2 YNNKEL (reference sequence). V shed 3 bases and J 3 bases; nucleotides not matched to a gene: 3. CDR3 size: 14 residues.